The clone carrying this T cell receptor (beta chain) has a handful of counts. The antigen is undetermined. The data derive from a study of T cells in Graves' hyperthyroidism and ophthalmopathy. General study results and limits: Researchers found most expanded thyroid clonotypes above 0.001 in blood as well.

Trimming took 8 bases from V and 4 from J, leaving 13 bases between them. The CDR3 consists of 13 residues. Germline CDR1 ENHRY, CDR2 SYGVKD. Researchers amplified the TCR beta CDR3 regions from RNA transcripts. The HTBI primer set served for first-round RT-PCR of the TCR CDR3. From the multiplex PCR reads, TCRdb called clonotypes with MiXCR, one entry per CDR3 protein. The sample contains around 450,000 distinct CDR3 sequences, 15% to 18% of which appear only once. Across 18 months, stable Graves' hyperthyroidism was marked by no progression to ophthalmopathy. The chain links TRBV10-3 to TRBJ2-3; D possibly corresponds to TRBD1 (5 bases). Sequenced material: blood. This TCR derives from a woman younger than 35 with Graves' hyperthyroidism. The CDR3 DNA is TGTGCCATCCGAGGCAGGGTCCCAGATACGCAGTATTTT. It specifies CAIRGRVPDTQYF.